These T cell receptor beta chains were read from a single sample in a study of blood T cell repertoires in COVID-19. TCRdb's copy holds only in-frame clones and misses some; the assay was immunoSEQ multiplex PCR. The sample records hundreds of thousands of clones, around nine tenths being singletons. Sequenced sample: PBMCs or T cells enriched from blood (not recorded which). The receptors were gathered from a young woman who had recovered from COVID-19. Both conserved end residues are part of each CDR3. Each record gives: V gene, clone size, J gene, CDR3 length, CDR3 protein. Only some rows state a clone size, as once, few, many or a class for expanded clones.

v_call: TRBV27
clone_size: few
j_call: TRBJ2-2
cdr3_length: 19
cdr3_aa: CASSQGPGLAESPTGELFF

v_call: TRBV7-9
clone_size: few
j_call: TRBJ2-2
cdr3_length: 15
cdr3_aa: CASFTTSVNTGELFF

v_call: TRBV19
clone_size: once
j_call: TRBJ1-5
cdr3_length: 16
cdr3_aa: CASISGTGRWNQPQHF

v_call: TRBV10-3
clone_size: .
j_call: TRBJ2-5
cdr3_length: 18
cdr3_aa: CAISLSIGGTGFQETQYF

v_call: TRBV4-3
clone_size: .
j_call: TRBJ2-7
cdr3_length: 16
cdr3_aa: CASSQRLIAGGQEQYF

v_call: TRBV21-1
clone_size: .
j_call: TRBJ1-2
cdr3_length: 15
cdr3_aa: CASSKTRGRDYGYTF

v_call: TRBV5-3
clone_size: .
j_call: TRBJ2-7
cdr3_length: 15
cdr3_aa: CARSVNRGLRGEQYF

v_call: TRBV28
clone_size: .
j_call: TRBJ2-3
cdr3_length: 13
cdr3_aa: CASRPQGTDTQYF

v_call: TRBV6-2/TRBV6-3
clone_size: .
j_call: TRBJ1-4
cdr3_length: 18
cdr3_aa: CASSYPGRAGASNEKLFF

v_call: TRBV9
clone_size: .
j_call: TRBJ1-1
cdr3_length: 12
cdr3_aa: CASTGVKTEAFF

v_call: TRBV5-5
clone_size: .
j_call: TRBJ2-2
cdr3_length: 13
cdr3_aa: CASSSPQGWELFF

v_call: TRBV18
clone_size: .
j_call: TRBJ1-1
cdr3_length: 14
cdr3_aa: CASSPQEKGAEAFF

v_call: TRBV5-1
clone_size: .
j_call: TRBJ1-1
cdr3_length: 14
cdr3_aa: CASSLAGRGTEAFF

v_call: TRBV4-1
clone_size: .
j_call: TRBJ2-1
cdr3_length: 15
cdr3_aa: CASSQELGLYNEQFF

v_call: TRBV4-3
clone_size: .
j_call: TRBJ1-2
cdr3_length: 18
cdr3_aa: CASSQDRGTGDFGYGYTF

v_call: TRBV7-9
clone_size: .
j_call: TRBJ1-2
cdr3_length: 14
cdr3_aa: CASSFDRDLYGYTF

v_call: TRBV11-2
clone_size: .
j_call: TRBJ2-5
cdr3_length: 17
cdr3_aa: CASSSPKSPTRRGTQYF

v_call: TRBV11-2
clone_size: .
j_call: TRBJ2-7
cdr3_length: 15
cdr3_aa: CASSLGSSGSYEQYF

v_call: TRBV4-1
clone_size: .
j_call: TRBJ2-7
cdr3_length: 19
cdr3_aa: CASSPIGGQHLRSSYEQYF

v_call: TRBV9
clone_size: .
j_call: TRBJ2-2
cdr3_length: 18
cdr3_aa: CASSARDRGWVSTGELFF

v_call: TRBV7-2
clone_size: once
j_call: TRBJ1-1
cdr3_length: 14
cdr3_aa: CASSLVGRGTEAFF

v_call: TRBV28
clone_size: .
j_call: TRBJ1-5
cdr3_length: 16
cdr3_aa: CASSSLYRGRVQPQHF

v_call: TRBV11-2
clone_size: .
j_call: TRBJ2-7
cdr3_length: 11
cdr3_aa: CASARVVEQYF

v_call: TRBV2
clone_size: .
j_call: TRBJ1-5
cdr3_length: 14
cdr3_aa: CASSDRDRAQPQHF

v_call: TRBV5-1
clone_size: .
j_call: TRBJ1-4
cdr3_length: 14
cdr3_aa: CASSLAGAGEKLFF

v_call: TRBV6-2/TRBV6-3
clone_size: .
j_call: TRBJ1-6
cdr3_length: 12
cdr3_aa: CASSLGDSPLHF

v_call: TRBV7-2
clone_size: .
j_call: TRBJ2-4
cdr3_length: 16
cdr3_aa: CASSFPLTGGKNIQYF

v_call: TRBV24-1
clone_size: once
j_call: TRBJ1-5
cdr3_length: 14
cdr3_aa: CATRAGGEDQPQHF

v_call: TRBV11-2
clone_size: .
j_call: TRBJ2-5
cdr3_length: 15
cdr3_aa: CAGGGGTSGSETQYF

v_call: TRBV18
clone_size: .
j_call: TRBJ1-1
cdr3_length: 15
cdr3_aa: CASFTGGAGWTEAFF

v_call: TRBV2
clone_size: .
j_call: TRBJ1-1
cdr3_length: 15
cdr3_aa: CASSDSGNLNTEAFF

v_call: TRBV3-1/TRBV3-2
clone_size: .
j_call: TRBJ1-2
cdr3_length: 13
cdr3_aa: CASSQVSGKGYTF

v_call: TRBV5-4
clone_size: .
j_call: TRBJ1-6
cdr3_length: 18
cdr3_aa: CASSLNRDLTAYNSPLHF

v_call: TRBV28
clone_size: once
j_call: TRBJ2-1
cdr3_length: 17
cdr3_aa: CASSWPLRVPPQNEQFF

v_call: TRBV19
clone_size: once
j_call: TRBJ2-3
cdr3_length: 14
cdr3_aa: CASSIRGPTDTQYF

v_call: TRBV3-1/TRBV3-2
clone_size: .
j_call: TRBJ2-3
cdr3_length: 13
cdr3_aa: CASSQEPGGAQYF

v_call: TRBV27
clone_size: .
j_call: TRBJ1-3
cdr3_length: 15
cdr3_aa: CASSLGGEPGNTIYF

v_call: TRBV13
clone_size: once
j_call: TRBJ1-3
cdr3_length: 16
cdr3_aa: CASSPRGQGPGNTIYF

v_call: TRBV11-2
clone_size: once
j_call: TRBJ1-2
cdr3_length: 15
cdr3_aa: CASSSSTGVNYGYTF

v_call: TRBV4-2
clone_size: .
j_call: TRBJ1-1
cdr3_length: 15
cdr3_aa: CASSQAAGGPREAFF

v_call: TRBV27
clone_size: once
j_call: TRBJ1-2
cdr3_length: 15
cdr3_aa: CASSSLTGWDYGYTF

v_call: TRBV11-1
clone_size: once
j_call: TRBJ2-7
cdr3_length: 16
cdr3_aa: CASSPKDRVRAVKQYF

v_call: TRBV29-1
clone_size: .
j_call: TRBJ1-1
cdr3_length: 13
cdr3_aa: CSVREGGGTEAFF

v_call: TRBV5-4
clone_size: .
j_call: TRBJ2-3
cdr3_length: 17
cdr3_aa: CASSLAVSGGQLSTQYF

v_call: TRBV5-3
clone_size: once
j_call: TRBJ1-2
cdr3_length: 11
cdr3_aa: CARFEALGYTF

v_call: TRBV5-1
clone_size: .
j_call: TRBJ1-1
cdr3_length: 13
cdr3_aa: CASSRRPNTEAFF

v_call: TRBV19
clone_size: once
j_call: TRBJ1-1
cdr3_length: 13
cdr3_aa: CASLRGALTEAFF

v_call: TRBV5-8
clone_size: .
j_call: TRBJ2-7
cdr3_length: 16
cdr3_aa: CASSLEGGLADYEQYF

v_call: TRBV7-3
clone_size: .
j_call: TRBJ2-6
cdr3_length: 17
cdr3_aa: CASSLAGGNSGANVLTF

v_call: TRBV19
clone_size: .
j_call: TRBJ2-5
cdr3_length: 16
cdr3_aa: CASSPTPGGTGETQYF